This T cell receptor (beta chain) came from a study of blood T cells in healthy people across ages. A J-beta primer mix and a sample-barcoded 5' primer were used in a second PCR of about 6 to 12 cycles. One entry per CDR3 protein results from TCRdb running MiXCR on the 5' RACE reads. The sample holds roughly 800,000 distinct CDR3 sequences, about three fifths seen once. Study results and limitations: Older individuals had lower TCR beta diversity per million T cells (the decline was roughly linear).

The V gene's germline CDR1 is SGHTA and CDR2 FQGNSA. The CDR3 covers 16 residues. To note about this clonotype: Antigen specificity is unknown.

The sequenced sample consisted of blood. This clonotype originated in a man aged 25 to 40 in good health. The chain uses TRBV7-2 and TRBJ2-5; either TRBD1 or TRBD2 may fit D (7 bases each). The J call may be in error: the DNA end matches TRBJ2-7 better. The CDR3: CASSSRGAGGPYEQYF. The DNA for the CDR3 is TGTGCCAGCAGCTCTCGGGGGGCAGGGGGGCCTTACGAGCAGTACTTC.